This T cell receptor beta chain comes out of a study of early T cells in non-severe SARS-CoV-2 infection (dated by TCRdb to the early 2020s). Context from the whole study: Bulk RNA from unsorted whole blood was used for TCR sequencing, so alpha and beta chains could not be paired. Points the paper makes about the study in general: VDJdb matching was skewed toward anti-spike CD8 responses, so virus-specific expansions were likely underestimated and private and CD4 specificities were missed.

Library preparation used 5' RACE. The reads were generated on a NextSeq 500. The TCR library protocol attached unique molecular identifiers to individual cDNA molecules to correct for sequencing error and PCR bias. Sequencing covered both TCR alpha and beta chains, and within each sample the abundances of alpha and beta sequences were tightly co-correlated. Concerning the study's data processing: Decombinator V4 was used to perform V gene, J gene and CDR3 annotation of TCR sequences. Expanded TCRs were defined as changing significantly between any two time points under a Poisson model with p below 0.0001. TCR abundances were normalised to the total number of TCRs sequenced in each sample and reported as counts per million. TRAV1-2 paired with TRAJ12, TRAJ20 or TRAJ33 defined MAIT TCRs, while TRAV10 paired with TRAJ18 defined iNKT TCRs. VDJdb, accessed on 1 November 2021, was searched for TCRs annotated for CMV, EBV and SARS-CoV-2, and TCRs annotated for more than one antigen were excluded. TCRdb trimmed public reads at Q25 via fastp, called clones via MiXCR and kept in-frame beta chains. For every CDR3 protein sequence, its rows merge into one entry that carries the most common genes and DNA. The V and J calls reflect TCRdb's pipeline rather than the authors' work. Present in this sample are 87,000 or so distinct CDR3 sequences, roughly 12% of which were seen just once. More than 6.5% of the sample is taken by the ten largest.

Unmatched junction bases come to 7, with V trimmed by 1 base and J by 6 bases. From its cysteine to its phenylalanine, the CDR3 spans 16 amino acids. Just CDR3 DNA is preserved here, 48 bases in frame from base 1. Reading the germline V gene gives CDR1 MGHDK and CDR2 SYGVNS. This clonotype was recorded at least ten times. Its antigen is not yet known. Base qualities are not recorded, but no much larger clone differs from it by a single base. A case-control design nested within a healthcare worker cohort in London, UK, was used, with weekly nasopharyngeal swab PCR tests and blood sampling performed. Between 23 and 31 March 2020, the week of the UK lockdown, healthcare workers were enrolled and then followed up weekly for as long as 16 weeks.

The sequence was collected from an adult who was a healthcare worker with PCR-confirmed SARS-CoV-2 infection or an uninfected control (not recorded which). The chain joins TRBV25-1 to TRBJ2-3; 10 of the junction bases match TRBD2. The specimen was whole blood. In nucleotides, the sequence is TGTGCCAGCAGTGAATCTTTAGCGGGAGGCTCGGATACGCAGTATTTT. Its translation reads: CASSESLAGGSDTQYF.